This T cell receptor (beta chain) was identified in a study of CD8+CD57+ T cells in acquired aplastic anemia. Across the study: Recorded DNA amounts for sorted CD4+ and CD8+ cells had an average of roughly 3.4 ug. Healthy donors yielded around 10 million CD4+ cell reads on average.

The sample holds a few counts of this clonotype. The antigen is unknown. Germline assignment: CDR1 SGHNT and CDR2 YYREEE (reference sequence). V gave up 1 base and J gave up 7 bases, with 9 bases separating them. The CDR3 sequence is 14 residues long. Broader study findings: Fewer than 30 CD8+ CDR3 sequences were shared between patients and controls. CD8+ Simpson's diversity showed no significant patient-control difference.

Profiles of TCR beta VDJ and CDR3 were generated from a genomic DNA template. MiXCR was run by TCRdb on the reads, yielding one entry per CDR3 protein. Among some 190,000 distinct CDR3 sequences, around half were seen once, and the ten largest hold about 2.9%. The clonotype was recovered from a human donor in good health. The V and J genes are TRBV5-4 and TRBJ1-6, with D maybe TRBD1 (6 bases). The sequenced material came from sorted CD4+, CD8+, or CD8+CD57+ T cells (not recorded which) from PBMCs. The CDR3 coding sequence is TGTGCCAGCAGCTTGCAGGGGCAGAATTCACCCCTCCACTTT. Protein: CASSLQGQNSPLHF.